One sample yielded the 8 T cell receptor beta chains listed below, sequenced in a study of regulatory T cells in long-lasting Graves disease. According to the study, TCR beta libraries were built with iRepertoire HTBI primers and CDR3-region Arm-PCR. TCRdb reprocessed the multiplex PCR reads with MiXCR, giving one entry per CDR3 protein. The sample records 400,000 or so distinct CDR3 sequences, less than 25% being singletons. Time point: persistent/refractory GD, antithyroid drugs over 5 years with positive TRAb. PBMC-derived RNA was used for the TCR library. Sequences were derived from peripheral blood mononuclear cells (PBMCs), sampled when the disease was refractory, from a patient treated with antithyroid drugs. These receptors all stem from a female donor with Graves disease.

This clonotype was counted ten times or more. The CDR3, as DNA: TGTGCCAGCAGTTTGCAACAGGCCCGGGGTCAGCCCCAGCATTTT. Residues: CASSLQQARGQPQHF. V is TRBV28 and J is TRBJ1-5; D might be TRBD1 (5 bases). This CDR3 has 15 residues. The germline V gene encodes CDR1 MDHEN and CDR2 SYDVKM. V shed 3 bases and J shed 6 bases, with 15 bases lying between them.

This clonotype was counted at least ten times. The V and J genes are TRBV20-1 and TRBJ1-4; the D gene is possibly TRBD1 (5 bases). The CDR3 has 15 amino acids. CDR1 DFQATT and CDR2 SNEGSKA come from the germline V gene (reference sequence). V shed 5 bases and J shed 0 bases, with 13 bases lying between them. The CDR3 sequence: CSALSGLATNEKLFF. In DNA form, the CDR3 reads TGCAGTGCTTTATCAGGGCTTGCAACTAATGAAAAACTGTTTTTT.

This clonotype was seen only a few times. The J gene is TRBJ1-1, the V gene TRBV5-1; D might be TRBD1 (5 bases). Trimming pared 2 bases from V and 0 bases from J, leaving 11 bases between. Germline loops: CDR1 SGHRS, CDR2 YFSETQ. The CDR3 is made up of 15 amino acids. In DNA, the CDR3 is TGCGCCAGCAGCTTCGAGACAGCCTTGAACACTGAAGCTTTCTTT. This codes for CASSFETALNTEAFF.

This clonotype was recorded many times. The V and J genes are TRBV3-1 and TRBJ2-7, with D possibly being TRBD1 or TRBD2 (5 bases each). Germline V gives CDR1 LGHDT, CDR2 YNNKEL (reference sequence). With 0 bases removed from V and 7 bases from J, the gap between germline ends came to 7 bases. CDR3 length: 12 residues. The DNA of the CDR3 is TGTGCCAGCAGCCAAGATTGGGGGGAGCAGTACTTC. It specifies CASSQDWGEQYF.

There are many counts of this clonotype. V and J are TRBV30 and TRBJ1-5; possibly TRBD1 for D (6 bases). Germline V gives CDR1 GTSNPN, CDR2 SVGIG (reference sequence). Between the trimmed V and J ends, which lost 3 bases and 2 bases, there was a span of 11 bases. This CDR3 is 14 amino acids long. The CDR3 sequence: CAWSTGLGNQPQHF. In DNA form, the CDR3 reads TGTGCCTGGAGCACAGGGTTAGGCAATCAGCCCCAGCATTTT.

The chain links TRBV7-2 to TRBJ2-7; D perhaps matches TRBD2 (7 bases). The V gene's germline CDR1 is SGHTA and CDR2 FQGNSA. CDR3 length: 16 amino acids. V lost 1 base to trimming and J lost 2 bases, with 15 bases between them. CDR3 protein: CASSLVGAGAPYEQYF. The DNA of the CDR3 is TGTGCCAGCAGCTTAGTGGGGGCGGGAGCACCCTACGAGCAGTACTTC.

This chain joins TRBV7-6 and TRBJ2-7; 9 bases map to TRBD2. Germline values: CDR1 SGHVS, CDR2 FNYEAQ. The CDR3 has 16 residues. Unmatched junction bases numbered 4, after V lost 1 base and J lost 0 bases. CDR3 sequence (DNA): TGTGCCAGCAGCTTAGAGGCTAGCGGGAACTCCTACGAGCAGTACTTC. This sequence encodes CASSLEASGNSYEQYF.

This clonotype was observed a handful of times. The chain has TRBV19 and TRBJ1-2; D is uncertain. The CDR3 contains 15 residues. Deletions cut 6 bases from V and 4 bases from J, with 18 bases between. Germline lookup yields CDR1 LNHDA and CDR2 SQIVND (reference sequence). CDR3 nucleotide sequence: TGTGCCAGTAGACCCCCGGAGGCCAGGACCTATGGCTACACCTTC. It is translated as CASRPPEARTYGYTF.